This TCR beta chain was sequenced in a study of shared clonotypes between healthy human individuals. Study details: Participating donors consisted of a couple of women and a few men aged 18 to 49. Notes on the study in general: Larger estimated richness was generally seen in naive subsets than in memory subsets. All-four-donor shared clonotypes had higher generation probabilities than non-shared clonotypes did.

Germline V gene sequence: CDR1 SGHRS, CDR2 YFSETQ. The CDR3 covers 16 residues. V lost 0 bases to trimming and J lost 8 bases; unmatched junction nucleotides: 11. As concerns this clone: Its specificity is not known.

Each subset's genomic DNA was shared equally among a number of immunoSEQ plates. Repertoires were generated with immunoSEQ multiplex PCR, while TCRdb's copy carries only in-frame clones and drops some. The sample has 2 million to 2.5 million clones, about 94% seen once. The V gene is TRBV5-1, the J gene TRBJ2-1, with TRBD1 matching over 7 bases. This clonotype originated in a man aged 18 to 30 in good health. What was sequenced was naive CD4+ T cells sorted from blood. As to subset: CD45RA+ positively selected. The DNA of the CDR3 is TGCGCCAGCAGCTTGGAAGGGGGCGCGGGTTTGGATGAGCAGTTCTTC. Its protein is CASSLEGGAGLDEQFF.